This is a list of T cell receptor beta chains from one sample in a study of T cells in Graves' hyperthyroidism and ophthalmopathy. TCRdb passed the multiplex PCR reads through MiXCR, listing each CDR3 protein once. The sample consists of roughly 350,000 distinct CDR3 sequences, about 14% of them appearing once. Sequenced: blood. These receptor sequences come from a woman in her twenties or thirties with Graves' ophthalmopathy. Each CDR3 is given with its conserved first and last residue. D genes are given only for firm matches. Expanded clones get a size class; other rows say once, few or many, or leave the size out.

J gene | V gene | clone size | D gene | CDR3 DNA | CDR3 protein
TRBJ2-5 | TRBV30 | many | TRBD1 | TGTGCCTGGAGTGGGGGACAGGGAAAGTACCAAGAGACCCAGTACTTC | CAWSGGQGKYQETQYF
TRBJ2-2 | TRBV5-8 | many | . | TGTGCCAGCAGCTATCACGGGGGAAACGGGGAGCTGTTTTTT | CASSYHGGNGELFF
TRBJ2-7 | TRBV6-1 | many | . | TGTGCCAGCAGTTATAACAGTGACGAGCAGTACTTC | CASSYNSDEQYF
TRBJ2-1 | TRBV7-9 | many | TRBD2 | TGTGCCAGCAGCTTAGGGGGACTAGTCAATGAGCAGTTCTTC | CASSLGGLVNEQFF
TRBJ1-6 | TRBV6-1 | . | . | TGTGCCAGCAAACAAGCGCTAAGCTCCTATAATTCACCCCTCCACTTT | CASKQALSSYNSPLHF
TRBJ2-5 | TRBV19 | . | TRBD1 | TGTGCCAGTAGTATAGGCAGGGGGCAAGAGACCCAGTACTTC | CASSIGRGQETQYF
TRBJ1-4 | TRBV30 | . | . | TGTGCCTGGAGTGAGGGGGCAACTAATGAAAAACTGTTTTTT | CAWSEGATNEKLFF
TRBJ1-6 | TRBV7-2 | many | TRBD1 | TGTACCAGCAGCTGGGGACAGGGGTATCGGGATTCACCCCTCCACTTT | CTSSWGQGYRDSPLHF
TRBJ1-5 | TRBV6-2/TRBV6-3 | many | . | TGTGCCAGCGATCATACAGGCTTATTCGGGAATCAGCCCCAGCATTTT | CASDHTGLFGNQPQHF
TRBJ2-2 | TRBV6-2/TRBV6-3 | many | TRBD1 | TGTGCCAGCAGACGACAGGGGGGCTTCGCCGGGGAGCTGTTTTTT | CASRRQGGFAGELFF
TRBJ1-6 | TRBV7-9 | few | . | TGTGCCAGCAGCGAATTAGTCCAAACGGGTAATTCACCCCTCCACTTT | CASSELVQTGNSPLHF
TRBJ2-5 | TRBV2 | once | . | TGTGCCAGCAGCGCCCCCCCGGGCGCCTTAGAGACCCAGTACTTC | CASSAPPGALETQYF
TRBJ2-7 | TRBV6-1 | . | TRBD1 | TGTGCCAGCAGTAAGCAGGGACAGACAGCAGGCGACGAGCAGTACTTC | CASSKQGQTAGDEQYF
TRBJ1-4 | TRBV5-6 | few | . | TGTGCCAGCAGCTTGGAGGGCTTTAATGAAAAACTGTTTTTT | CASSLEGFNEKLFF
TRBJ2-1 | TRBV12-3/TRBV12-4 | few | . | TGTGCCAGCAGGACCCCTGATGCCGGATCCCCCTACAATGAGCAGTTCTTC | CASRTPDAGSPYNEQFF
TRBJ2-7 | TRBV20-1 | . | . | TGCAGTGCTAGACTCCTCGGGACCTTCTACGAGCAGTACTTC | CSARLLGTFYEQYF
TRBJ2-1 | TRBV7-9 | many | . | TGTGCCAGCAGCGATAAGACAGCGAAAGGGGGTAATGAGCAGTTCTTC | CASSDKTAKGGNEQFF
TRBJ1-5 | TRBV28 | . | . | TGTGCCAGCAGTTTGTCAGGGATCAATCAGCCCCAGCATTTT | CASSLSGINQPQHF
TRBJ1-6 | TRBV7-3 | many | . | TGTGCCAGCAGCTTAAGCAGCTATAATTCACCCCTCCACTTT | CASSLSSYNSPLHF
TRBJ2-2 | TRBV7-6 | few | TRBD2 | TGTGCCAGCAGCTTAGTGGGGCGATTAGCGGGGAACACCGGGGAGCTGTTTTTT | CASSLVGRLAGNTGELFF
TRBJ2-7 | TRBV20-1 | . | TRBD2 | TGCAGTGCTAGAGAGCTAGCGGGGGCCTACGAGCAGTACTTC | CSARELAGAYEQYF
TRBJ1-2 | TRBV6-1 | . | TRBD1 | TGTGCCAGCAGTCCCTCGGGACAGGGGGTGGGATATGGCTACACCTTC | CASSPSGQGVGYGYTF
TRBJ2-6 | TRBV27 | . | . | TGTGCCAGCAGTTTGTCACGTGACTCTGGGGCCAACGTCCTGACTTTC | CASSLSRDSGANVLTF
TRBJ2-2 | TRBV10-3 | many | . | TGTGCCATCAGTGAGTTCTCAAGGAACACCGGGGAGCTGTTTTTT | CAISEFSRNTGELFF
TRBJ2-3 | TRBV25-1 | few | TRBD2 | TGTGCCAGTGGGGGGGGACCGGGACTAGCGGGGGTGAGCACAGATACGCAGTATTTT | CASGGGPGLAGVSTDTQYF
TRBJ2-5 | TRBV20-1 | many | . | TGCAGTGCTAGTGAAGGCGGGACTCAGTACTTC | CSASEGGTQYF
TRBJ2-1 | TRBV24-1 | . | TRBD2 | TGTGCCACCAGTGATAGTACCGGGACTAGCGGGGGACGCTCCTACAATGAGCAGTTCTTC | CATSDSTGTSGGRSYNEQFF
TRBJ2-5 | TRBV5-8 | many | . | TGTGCCAGCAGCAGGATGGGGAAAACGGCCCAAGAGACCCAGTACTTC | CASSRMGKTAQETQYF
TRBJ2-7 | TRBV7-9 | few | . | TGTGCCAGCAGCATTGTAGGGGGCTACGAGCAGTACTTC | CASSIVGGYEQYF
TRBJ2-7 | TRBV30 | many | TRBD1 | TGTGCCTTTATACCGGGACAGGGTTTAGACGAGCAGTACTTC | CAFIPGQGLDEQYF
TRBJ2-1 | TRBV2 | many | . | TGTGCCAGCAAAGAGACTGCAACGAATGAGCAGTTCTTC | CASKETATNEQFF
TRBJ1-1 | TRBV6-1 | few | . | TGTGCCAGCAGTGAAGGATTGGGGTACGCTTTCTTT | CASSEGLGYAFF
TRBJ2-2 | TRBV11-3 | many | . | TGTGCCAGCAGCCAGACAGATCCTGACACCGGGGAGCTGTTTTTT | CASSQTDPDTGELFF
TRBJ2-5 | TRBV10-3 | many | TRBD1 | TGTGCCATCGGAACAGGGGCCGGAGAGACCCAGTACTTC | CAIGTGAGETQYF
TRBJ2-7 | TRBV6-1 | many | TRBD2 | TGTGCCAGCAGTGAAAGACTAGCGGCTACCTACGAGCAGTACTTC | CASSERLAATYEQYF
TRBJ1-2 | TRBV7-9 | many | . | TGTGCCAGCAGCCCCCCGGGGACGGTCTATGGCTACACCTTC | CASSPPGTVYGYTF
TRBJ1-1 | TRBV7-6 | few | . | TGTGCCAGCAGCTTAGCCGGGGGGAAGAAGGCTTTCTTT | CASSLAGGKKAFF
TRBJ1-2 | TRBV5-4 | few | . | TGTGCCAGCAGCTTGGGGGCCCTCTATGGCTACACCTTC | CASSLGALYGYTF
TRBJ2-5 | TRBV7-3 | many | TRBD2 | TGTGCCAGCAGCCCGGGACTAGCGGGGGCCCACCAAGAGACCCAGTACTTC | CASSPGLAGAHQETQYF
TRBJ2-7 | TRBV28 | many | . | TGTGCCAGCAGTTTGGCGGCAGAGGGTTCCTACGAGCAGTACTTC | CASSLAAEGSYEQYF
TRBJ2-2 | TRBV7-2 | . | TRBD1 | TGTGCCAGCAGCAGCAGACAGGGTGGAACCGGGGAGCTGTTTTTT | CASSSRQGGTGELFF
TRBJ1-1 | TRBV10-3 | . | TRBD1 | TGTGCCATCAGTGGGCAGGGGGACACTGAAGCTTTCTTT | CAISGQGDTEAFF
TRBJ2-2 | TRBV24-1 | many | . | TGTGCCACCAGTGATTTAGGGGTCTCCGGGTCCGGGGAGCTGTTTTTT | CATSDLGVSGSGELFF
TRBJ2-5 | TRBV6-1 | . | TRBD2 | TGTGCCAGCAGTAAAACTAGCGGGGGGGCCGTCGGGGAGACCCAGTACTTC | CASSKTSGGAVGETQYF
TRBJ1-2 | TRBV28 | many | . | TGTGCCAGCAGGGAGCCGGGACGGGGGGACTATGGCTACACCTTC | CASREPGRGDYGYTF
TRBJ1-5 | TRBV28 | many | . | TGTGCCAGTAAAGACCTCAGGGAAAGTGAGAGCAATCAGCCCCAGCATTTT | CASKDLRESESNQPQHF
TRBJ2-1 | TRBV2 | many | TRBD2 | TGTGCCACCCAGCGGGGGGGCTTAGGGCAGTTCTTC | CATQRGGLGQFF
TRBJ1-1 | TRBV3-1 | many | . | TGTGCCAGCAGCCAGACCGTGAACACTGAAGCTTTCTTT | CASSQTVNTEAFF
TRBJ2-7 | TRBV7-2 | many | . | TGTGCCAGCAGCTTAGTCTCCCCCCCTCTCGGCGAGCAGTACTTC | CASSLVSPPLGEQYF
TRBJ2-5 | TRBV15 | few | . | TGTGCCACCAGCAGAGGTACAGTGACGAAAGAGACCCAGTACTTC | CATSRGTVTKETQYF
TRBJ2-7 | TRBV7-2 | many | . | TGTGCCAGCAGCGCAAGCTCCTACGAGCAGTACTTC | CASSASSYEQYF
TRBJ1-3 | TRBV9 | few | . | TGTGCCAGCAGCGACCCTAGGACAACCGGTCTTAGAAACACCATATATTTT | CASSDPRTTGLRNTIYF
TRBJ2-3 | TRBV7-2 | many | TRBD2 | TGTGCCAGCAGTCAACTAGCGGGGAGCTATACGCAGTATTTT | CASSQLAGSYTQYF
TRBJ1-1 | TRBV30 | many | TRBD1 | TGTGCCTGGGCGGGACAGTCGAACACTGAAGCTTTCTTT | CAWAGQSNTEAFF